Here is one T cell receptor (beta chain) with its context. Its antigen remains unknown. This sample is drawn from a study of cytomegalovirus exposure and HLA in healthy donors. It was with 60 Vbeta and 13 Jbeta primers that the PCR ran. Sequencing used immunoSEQ multiplex PCR; TCRdb keeps in-frame clones, though not all of them. Among under 200,000 clones, 68% were seen once, and the ten largest hold less than 3%. CDR3 size: 12 residues. The V and J ends lost 5 bases and 8 bases respectively, with 12 bases between them. In germline, CDR1 is LNHDA, CDR2 SQIVND (reference sequence). Findings of the study overall: A later analysis reportedly found that, within productive TCRs, an Asian-associated ancestry cluster had fewer N-insertions than the mean observed across the roughly 700 donors. It was in a later analysis that TCR association rates were seen to vary by HLA locus, highest for DRB1 and lowest for HLA-C. A classifier reportedly called cytomegalovirus status with high sensitivity and specificity.

Sequencing used PBMCs. The TCR was taken from a woman aged 40-49 years in good health and CMV-seropositive. This sequence joins TRBV19 and TRBJ1-1; possibly TRBD1 for D (5 bases). CDR3 sequence (DNA): TGTGCCAGTAGTCCTGGTCAGGGCGAAGCTTTCTTT. Translation gives CASSPGQGEAFF.